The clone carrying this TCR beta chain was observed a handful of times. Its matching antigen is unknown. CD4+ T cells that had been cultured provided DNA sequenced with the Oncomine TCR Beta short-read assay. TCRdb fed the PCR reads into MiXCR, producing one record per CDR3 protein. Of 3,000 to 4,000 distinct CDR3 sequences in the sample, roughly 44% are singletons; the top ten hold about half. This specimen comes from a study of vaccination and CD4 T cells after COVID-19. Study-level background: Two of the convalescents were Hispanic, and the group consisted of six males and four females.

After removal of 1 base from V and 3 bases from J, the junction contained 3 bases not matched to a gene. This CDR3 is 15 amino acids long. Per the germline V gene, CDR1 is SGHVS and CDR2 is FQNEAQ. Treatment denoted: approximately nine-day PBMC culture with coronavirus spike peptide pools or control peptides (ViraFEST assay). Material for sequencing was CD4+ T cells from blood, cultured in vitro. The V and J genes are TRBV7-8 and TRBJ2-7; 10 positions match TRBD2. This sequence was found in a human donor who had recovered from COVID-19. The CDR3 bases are TGTGCCAGCAGCTTAGGGACTAGCGGCTTCTACGAGCAGTACTTC. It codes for CASSLGTSGFYEQYF. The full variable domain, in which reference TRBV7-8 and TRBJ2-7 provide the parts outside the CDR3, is GAGVSQSPRYKVAKRGQDVALRCDPISGHVSLFWYQQALGQGPEFLTYFQNEAQLDKSGLPSDRFFAERPEGSVSTLKIQRTQQEDSAVYLCASSLGTSGFYEQYFGPGTRLTVT.